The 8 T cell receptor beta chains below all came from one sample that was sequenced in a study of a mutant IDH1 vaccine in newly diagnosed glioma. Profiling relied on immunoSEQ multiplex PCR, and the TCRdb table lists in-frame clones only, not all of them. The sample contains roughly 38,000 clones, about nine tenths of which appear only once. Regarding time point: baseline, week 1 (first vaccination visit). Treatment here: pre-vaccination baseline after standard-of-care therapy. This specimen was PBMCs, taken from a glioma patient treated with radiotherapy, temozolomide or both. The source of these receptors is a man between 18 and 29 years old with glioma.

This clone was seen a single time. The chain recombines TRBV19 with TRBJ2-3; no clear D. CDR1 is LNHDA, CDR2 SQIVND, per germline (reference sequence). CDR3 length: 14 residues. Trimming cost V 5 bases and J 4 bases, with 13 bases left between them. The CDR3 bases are TGTGCCAGTAGTTTCCGACCACACCCAGATACGCAGTATTTT. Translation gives CASSFRPHPDTQYF.

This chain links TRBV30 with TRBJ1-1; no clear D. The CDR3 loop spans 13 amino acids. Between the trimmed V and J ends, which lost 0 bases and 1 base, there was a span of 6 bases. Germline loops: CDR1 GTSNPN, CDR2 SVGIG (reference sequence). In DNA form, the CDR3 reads TGTGCCTGGAGTGTACAGTCGAACACTGAAGCTTTCTTT. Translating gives CAWSVQSNTEAFF.

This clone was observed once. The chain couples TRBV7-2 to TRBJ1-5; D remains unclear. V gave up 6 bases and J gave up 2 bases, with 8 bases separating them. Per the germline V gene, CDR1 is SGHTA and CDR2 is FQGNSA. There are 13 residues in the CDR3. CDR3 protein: CASSPRGNQPQHF. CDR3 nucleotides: TGTGCCAGCAGTCCCCGCGGCAATCAGCCCCAGCATTTT.

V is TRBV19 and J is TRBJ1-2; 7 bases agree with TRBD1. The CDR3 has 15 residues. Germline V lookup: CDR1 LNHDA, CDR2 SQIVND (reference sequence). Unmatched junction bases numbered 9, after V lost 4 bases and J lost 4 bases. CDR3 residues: CASSTQGTDFYGYTF. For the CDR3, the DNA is TGTGCCAGTAGTACCCAGGGGACAGATTTCTATGGCTACACCTTC.

The CDR3 coding sequence is TGCGCCAGCAGCCAAGACGGCAGGGGGGGAAGAGATACGCAGTATTTT. Translated: CASSQDGRGGRDTQYF. The gene calls are TRBV4-3 and TRBJ2-3; D may be TRBD1 or TRBD2 (7 bases each). CDR3 length equals 16 residues. The germline CDR1 and CDR2 sequences are LGHNA and YSLEER. V lost 0 bases, J lost 5 bases, and 15 bases lay in between.

Here the CDR3 reads CASSPLTGQNGYTF. The CDR3 DNA sequence: TGTGCCAGCAGCCCCCTCACAGGCCAGAATGGCTACACCTTC. The rearrangement uses TRBV28 and TRBJ1-2; D perhaps matches TRBD1 (5 bases). Trimming left V 6 bases short and J 6 bases short, with 17 bases between. CDR1 MDHEN and CDR2 SYDVKM come from the germline V gene. CDR3 length equals 14 residues.

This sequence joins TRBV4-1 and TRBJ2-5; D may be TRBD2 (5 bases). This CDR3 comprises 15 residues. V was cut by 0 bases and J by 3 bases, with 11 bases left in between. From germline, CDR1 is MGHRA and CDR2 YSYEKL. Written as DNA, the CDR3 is TGCGCCAGCAGCCAAGATGGACTTCACAAAGAGACCCAGTACTTC. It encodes CASSQDGLHKETQYF.

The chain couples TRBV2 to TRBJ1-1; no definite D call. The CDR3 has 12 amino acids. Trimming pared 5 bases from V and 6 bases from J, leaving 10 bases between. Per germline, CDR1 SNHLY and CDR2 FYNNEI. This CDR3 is CASSLRRAEAFF. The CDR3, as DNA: TGTGCCAGCAGTCTAAGGCGGGCTGAAGCTTTCTTT.